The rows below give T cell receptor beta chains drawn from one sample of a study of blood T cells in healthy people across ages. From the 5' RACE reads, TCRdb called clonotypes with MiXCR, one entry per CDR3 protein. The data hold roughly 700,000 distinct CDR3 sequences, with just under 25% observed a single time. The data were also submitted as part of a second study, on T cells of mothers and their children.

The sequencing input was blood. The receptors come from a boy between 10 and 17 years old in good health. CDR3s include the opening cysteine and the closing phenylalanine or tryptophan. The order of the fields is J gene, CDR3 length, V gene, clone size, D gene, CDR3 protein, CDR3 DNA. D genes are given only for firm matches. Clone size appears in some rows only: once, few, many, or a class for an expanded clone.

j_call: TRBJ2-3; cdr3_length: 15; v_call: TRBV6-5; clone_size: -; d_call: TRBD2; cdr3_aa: CASTTAREGPDTQYF; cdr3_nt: TGTGCCAGCACCACGGCGCGGGAGGGCCCAGATACGCAGTATTTT
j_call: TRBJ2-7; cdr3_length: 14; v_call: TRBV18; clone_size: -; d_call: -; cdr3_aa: CASSSAGRDYEQYF; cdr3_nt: TGTGCCAGCTCATCGGCCGGCCGTGACTACGAGCAGTACTTC
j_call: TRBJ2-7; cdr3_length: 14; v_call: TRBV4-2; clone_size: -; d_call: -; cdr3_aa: CASSQEVTSYEQYF; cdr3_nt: TGTGCCAGCAGCCAAGAAGTGACCTCCTACGAGCAGTACTTC
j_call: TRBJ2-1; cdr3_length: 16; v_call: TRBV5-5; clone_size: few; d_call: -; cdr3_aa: CASSLVRIPAYNEQFF; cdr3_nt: TGTGCCAGCAGCTTGGTCAGGATCCCCGCTTACAATGAGCAGTTCTTC
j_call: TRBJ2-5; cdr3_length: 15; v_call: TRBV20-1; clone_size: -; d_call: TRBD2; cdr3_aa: CSASSAGTSKETQYF; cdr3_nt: TGCAGTGCTAGCTCGGCCGGGACTAGTAAAGAGACCCAGTACTTC
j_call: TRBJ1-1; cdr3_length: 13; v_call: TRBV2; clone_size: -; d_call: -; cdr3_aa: CASNRESRPEAFF; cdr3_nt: TGTGCCAGCAACCGCGAGAGCCGCCCCGAAGCTTTCTTT
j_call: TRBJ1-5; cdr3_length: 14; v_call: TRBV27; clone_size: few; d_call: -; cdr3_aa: CASSKTQGPQPQHF; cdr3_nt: TGTGCCAGCAGTAAAACGCAGGGGCCTCAGCCCCAGCATTTT
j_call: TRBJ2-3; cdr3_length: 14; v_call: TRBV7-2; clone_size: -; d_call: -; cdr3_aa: CASSLALLTDTQYF; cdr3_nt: TGTGCCAGCAGCTTAGCCCTCCTCACAGATACGCAGTATTTT
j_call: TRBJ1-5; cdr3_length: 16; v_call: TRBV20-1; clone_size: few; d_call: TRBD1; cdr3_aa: CSARDGQGVDNQPQHF; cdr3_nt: TGCAGTGCTAGAGATGGACAGGGGGTGGACAATCAGCCCCAGCATTTT
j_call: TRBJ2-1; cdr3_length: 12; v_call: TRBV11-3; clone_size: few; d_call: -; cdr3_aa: CASSLYGGGQFF; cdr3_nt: TGTGCCAGCAGCTTGTACGGTGGGGGGCAGTTCTTC
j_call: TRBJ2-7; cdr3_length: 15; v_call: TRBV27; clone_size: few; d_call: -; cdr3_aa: CASSLGAGVSYEQYF; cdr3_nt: TGTGCCAGCAGTCTGGGGGCAGGGGTATCCTACGAGCAGTACTTC
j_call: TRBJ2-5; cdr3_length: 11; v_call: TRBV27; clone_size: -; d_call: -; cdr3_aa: CASRFLETQYF; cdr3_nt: TGTGCCAGTCGATTCCTGGAGACCCAGTACTTC
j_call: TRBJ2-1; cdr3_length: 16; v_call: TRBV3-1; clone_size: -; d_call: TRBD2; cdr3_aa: CASSQERTSGRSEQFF; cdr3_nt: TGTGCCAGCAGCCAAGAGAGGACTAGCGGTCGAAGTGAGCAGTTCTTC
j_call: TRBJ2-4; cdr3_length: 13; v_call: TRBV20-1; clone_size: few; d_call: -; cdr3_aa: CSAGETQRSIQYF; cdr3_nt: TGCAGTGCTGGGGAGACTCAAAGGTCCATTCAGTACTTC
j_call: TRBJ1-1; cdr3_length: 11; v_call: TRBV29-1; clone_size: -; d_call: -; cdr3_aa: CSVDRTDEAFF; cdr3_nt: TGCAGCGTCGACCGGACGGATGAAGCTTTCTTT
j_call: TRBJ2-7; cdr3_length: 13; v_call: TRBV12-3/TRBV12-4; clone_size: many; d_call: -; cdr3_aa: CASSFSSSYEQYF; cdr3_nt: TGTGCCAGCAGTTTCTCTAGCTCCTACGAGCAGTACTTC
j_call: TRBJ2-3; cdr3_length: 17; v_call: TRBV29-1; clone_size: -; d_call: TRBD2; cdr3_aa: CSVEGGEGDIGADTQYF; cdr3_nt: TGCAGCGTTGAGGGGGGGGAGGGAGATATTGGTGCAGATACGCAGTATTTT
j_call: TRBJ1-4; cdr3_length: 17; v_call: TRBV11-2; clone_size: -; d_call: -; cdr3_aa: CASSLGVRISSNEKLFF; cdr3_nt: TGTGCCAGCAGCTTAGGCGTACGAATCTCATCTAATGAAAAACTGTTTTTT
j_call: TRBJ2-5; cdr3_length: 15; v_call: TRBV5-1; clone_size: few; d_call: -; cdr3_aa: CASSLYYRLQETQYF; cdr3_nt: TGCGCCAGCAGCTTGTACTACAGATTGCAAGAGACCCAGTACTTC
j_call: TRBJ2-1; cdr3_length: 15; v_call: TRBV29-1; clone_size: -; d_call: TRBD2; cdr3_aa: CSVEVFGGRADEQFF; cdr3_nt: TGCAGCGTTGAAGTTTTTGGCGGGAGGGCGGATGAGCAGTTCTTC
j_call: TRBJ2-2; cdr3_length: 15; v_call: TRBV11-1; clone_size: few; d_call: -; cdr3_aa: CASSLSGGYTGELFF; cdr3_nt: TGTGCCAGCAGCTTATCCGGGGGCTACACCGGGGAGCTGTTTTTT
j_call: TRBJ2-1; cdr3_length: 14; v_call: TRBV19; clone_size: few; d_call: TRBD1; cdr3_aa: CASSGTGDYNEQFF; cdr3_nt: TGTGCCAGTAGCGGGACAGGGGACTACAATGAGCAGTTCTTC
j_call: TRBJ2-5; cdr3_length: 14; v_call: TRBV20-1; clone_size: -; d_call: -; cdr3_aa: CSARLVGRGETQCF; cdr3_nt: TGCAGTGCTAGGCTGGTTGGGAGAGGAGAGACCCAGTGCTTC
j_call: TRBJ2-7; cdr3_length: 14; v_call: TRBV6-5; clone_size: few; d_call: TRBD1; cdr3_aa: CASSWDSSSYEQYF; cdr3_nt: TGTGCCAGCAGTTGGGACAGCAGCTCCTACGAGCAGTACTTC
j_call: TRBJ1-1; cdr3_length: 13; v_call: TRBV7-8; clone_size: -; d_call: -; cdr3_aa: CASSLVSFAEAFF; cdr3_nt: TGTGCCAGCAGCTTAGTGTCTTTTGCTGAAGCTTTCTTT
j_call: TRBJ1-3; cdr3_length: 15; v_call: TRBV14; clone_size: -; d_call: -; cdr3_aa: CASSPRTRSGNTIYF; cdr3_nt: TGTGCCAGCAGCCCCCGGACGCGCTCTGGAAACACCATATATTTT
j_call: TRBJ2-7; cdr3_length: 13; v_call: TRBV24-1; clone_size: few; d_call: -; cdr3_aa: CATRPAGRDEQYF; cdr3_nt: TGTGCCACCAGACCGGCAGGAAGGGACGAGCAGTACTTC
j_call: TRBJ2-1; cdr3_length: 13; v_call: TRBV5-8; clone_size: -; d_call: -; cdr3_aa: CASSLLPYNEQFF; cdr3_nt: TGTGCCAGCAGCCTACTACCGTACAATGAGCAGTTCTTC
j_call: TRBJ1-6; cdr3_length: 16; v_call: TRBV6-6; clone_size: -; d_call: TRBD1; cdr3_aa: CASRFWTGAYNSPLHF; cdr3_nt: TGTGCCAGCAGGTTCTGGACAGGGGCCTATAATTCACCCCTCCACTTT
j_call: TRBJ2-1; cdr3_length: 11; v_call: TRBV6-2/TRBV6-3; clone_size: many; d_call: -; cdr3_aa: CASSRGNEQFF; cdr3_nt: TGTGCCAGCAGCCGCGGCAATGAGCAGTTCTTC
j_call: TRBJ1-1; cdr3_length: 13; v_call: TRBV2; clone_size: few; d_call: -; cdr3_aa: CASRSRQQTEAFF; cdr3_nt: TGTGCCAGCAGGTCCCGGCAGCAAACTGAAGCTTTCTTT
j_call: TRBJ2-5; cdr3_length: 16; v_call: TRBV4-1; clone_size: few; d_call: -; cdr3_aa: CASSHTIGPPEETQYF; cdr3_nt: TGCGCCAGCAGCCACACTATCGGGCCCCCCGAAGAGACCCAGTACTTC
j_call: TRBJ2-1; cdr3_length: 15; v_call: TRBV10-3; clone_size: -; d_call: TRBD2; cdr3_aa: CAIHNSGTPYNEQFF; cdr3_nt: TGTGCCATCCACAATAGCGGGACCCCCTACAATGAGCAGTTCTTC
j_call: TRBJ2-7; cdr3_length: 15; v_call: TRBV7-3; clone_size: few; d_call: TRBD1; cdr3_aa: CASSPSGTGAYEQYF; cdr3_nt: TGTGCCAGCAGCCCCTCCGGGACAGGCGCCTACGAGCAGTACTTC
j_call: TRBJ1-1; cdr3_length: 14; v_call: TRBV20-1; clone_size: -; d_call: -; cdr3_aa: CSARDVRRNTEAFF; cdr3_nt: TGCAGTGCTAGAGATGTCCGCCGGAACACTGAAGCTTTCTTT
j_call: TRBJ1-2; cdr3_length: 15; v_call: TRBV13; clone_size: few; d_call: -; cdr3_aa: CASSLRPAGDYGYTF; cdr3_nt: TGTGCCAGCAGCTTAAGACCCGCCGGGGACTATGGCTACACCTTC
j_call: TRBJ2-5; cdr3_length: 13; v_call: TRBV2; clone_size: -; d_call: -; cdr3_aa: CASIPSEGETQYF; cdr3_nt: TGTGCCAGCATTCCTAGCGAGGGAGAGACCCAGTACTTC
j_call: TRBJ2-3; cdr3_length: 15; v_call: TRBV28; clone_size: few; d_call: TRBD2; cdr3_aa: CASRRTSGNTDTQYF; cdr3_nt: TGTGCCAGCAGAAGGACTAGCGGGAACACAGATACGCAGTATTTT
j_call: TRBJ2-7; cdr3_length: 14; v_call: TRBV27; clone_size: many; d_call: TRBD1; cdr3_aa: CASSQVPGQGEQYF; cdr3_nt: TGTGCCAGCAGCCAAGTCCCGGGACAGGGCGAGCAGTACTTC
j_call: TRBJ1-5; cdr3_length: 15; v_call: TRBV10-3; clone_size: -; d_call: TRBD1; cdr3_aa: CAISEMAGGPQPQHF; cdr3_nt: TGTGCCATCAGTGAAATGGCAGGGGGCCCTCAGCCCCAGCATTTT
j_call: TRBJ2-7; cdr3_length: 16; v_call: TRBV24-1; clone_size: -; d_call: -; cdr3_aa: CATSGNTGRASAEQYF; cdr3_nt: TGTGCCACCAGTGGGAATACAGGGCGCGCCTCCGCCGAGCAGTACTTC
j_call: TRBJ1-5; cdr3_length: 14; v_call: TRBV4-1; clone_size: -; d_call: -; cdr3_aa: CASSQDRALVPQHF; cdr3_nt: TGCGCCAGCAGCCAAGACAGGGCCTTGGTGCCCCAGCATTTT
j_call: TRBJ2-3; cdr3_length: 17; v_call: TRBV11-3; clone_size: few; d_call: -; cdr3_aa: CASSLVVGLWCTDTQYF; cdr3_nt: TGTGCCAGCAGCTTAGTGGTTGGGTTGTGGTGCACAGATACGCAGTATTTT
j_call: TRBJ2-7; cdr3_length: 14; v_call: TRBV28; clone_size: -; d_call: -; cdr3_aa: CASSWGTSSYEQYF; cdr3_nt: TGTGCCAGCAGTTGGGGGACAAGCTCCTACGAGCAGTACTTC
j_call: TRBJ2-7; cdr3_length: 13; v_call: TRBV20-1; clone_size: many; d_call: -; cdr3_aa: CSARTSPNYEQYF; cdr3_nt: TGCAGTGCTAGGACTTCTCCGAACTACGAGCAGTACTTC